The 4 T cell receptor beta chains below come from one sample, sequenced in a study of graft-versus-host responses after intestinal transplantation. Lamina propria and intraepithelial lymphocytes were released by processing graft tissue. Clones were sequenced by immunoSEQ multiplex PCR, and TCRdb holds only the in-frame ones, with some missing. The data hold about 9,800 clones, with approximately 81% observed a single time. The sequencing here drew on ileum tissue, taken 500 to 550 days after intestinal transplant. Source of these receptors: a human patient who received an intestinal transplant, so some T cells may come from the graft donor.

As concerns this clone: Other DNA sequences within the sample encode an identical CDR3. J is TRBJ1-4 and V is TRBV6-1; D is possibly TRBD1 (6 bases). The germline gives CDR1 MNHNS, CDR2 SASEGT. Between the trimmed V and J ends, which lost 7 bases and 8 bases, there was a span of 14 bases. CDR3 length equals 13 residues. The CDR3 region has the DNA TGTGCCAGCACCCACAGGGCAGGAGAAAAACTGTTTTTT. Amino acid sequence: CASTHRAGEKLFF.

This clone was counted once. The J gene is TRBJ1-1, the V gene TRBV6-1; the D gene is possibly TRBD1 (6 bases). V was clipped by 2 bases and J by 0 bases, with 7 bases between them. Per germline, CDR1 MNHNS and CDR2 SASEGT. The CDR3 is 14 amino acids. This chain's CDR3 is CASSEQGLNTEAFF. The CDR3 nucleotides are TGTGCCAGCAGTGAACAGGGGTTGAACACTGAAGCTTTCTTT.

The rearrangement joins TRBV5-1 to TRBJ2-7, with D unclear. Germline assignment: CDR1 SGHRS and CDR2 YFSETQ. Trimming stripped 4 bases from V and 3 bases from J, with 11 bases between. The CDR3 length is 13 residues. The DNA of the CDR3 is TGCGCCAGCAGCCCCCACTCGGTCTACGAGCAGTACTTC. As protein: CASSPHSVYEQYF. The full variable domain, completed using reference TRBV5-1 and TRBJ2-7, is KAGVTQTPRYLIKTRGQQVTLSCSPISGHRSVSWYQQTPGQGLQFLFEYFSETQRNKGNFPGRFSGRQFSNSRSEMNVSTLELGDSALYLCASSPHSVYEQYFGPGTRLTVT.

The J gene is TRBJ2-3, the V gene TRBV5-6; 11 bases match TRBD2. Looked up from germline, CDR1 is SGHDT and CDR2 is YYEEEE. The V segment lost 4 bases and the J segment 6 bases; nucleotides outside the gene matches: 1. The CDR3 is 13 amino acids. The CDR3 DNA reads TGTGCCAGCAGCCGACTAGCGGGGGATACGCAGTATTTT. Translated: CASSRLAGDTQYF.